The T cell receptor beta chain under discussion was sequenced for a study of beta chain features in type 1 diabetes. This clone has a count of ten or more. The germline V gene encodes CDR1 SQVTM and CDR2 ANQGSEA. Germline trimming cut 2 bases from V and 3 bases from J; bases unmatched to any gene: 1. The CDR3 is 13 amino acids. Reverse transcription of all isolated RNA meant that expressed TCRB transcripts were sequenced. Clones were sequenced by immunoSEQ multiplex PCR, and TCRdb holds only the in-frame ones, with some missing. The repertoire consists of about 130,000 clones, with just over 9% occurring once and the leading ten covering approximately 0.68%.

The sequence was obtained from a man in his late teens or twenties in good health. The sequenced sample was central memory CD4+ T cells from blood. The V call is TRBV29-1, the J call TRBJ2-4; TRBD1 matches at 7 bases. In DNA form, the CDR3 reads TGCAGCGTTGAACCAGGGGGCAAAAACATTCAGTACTTC. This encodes CSVEPGGKNIQYF.